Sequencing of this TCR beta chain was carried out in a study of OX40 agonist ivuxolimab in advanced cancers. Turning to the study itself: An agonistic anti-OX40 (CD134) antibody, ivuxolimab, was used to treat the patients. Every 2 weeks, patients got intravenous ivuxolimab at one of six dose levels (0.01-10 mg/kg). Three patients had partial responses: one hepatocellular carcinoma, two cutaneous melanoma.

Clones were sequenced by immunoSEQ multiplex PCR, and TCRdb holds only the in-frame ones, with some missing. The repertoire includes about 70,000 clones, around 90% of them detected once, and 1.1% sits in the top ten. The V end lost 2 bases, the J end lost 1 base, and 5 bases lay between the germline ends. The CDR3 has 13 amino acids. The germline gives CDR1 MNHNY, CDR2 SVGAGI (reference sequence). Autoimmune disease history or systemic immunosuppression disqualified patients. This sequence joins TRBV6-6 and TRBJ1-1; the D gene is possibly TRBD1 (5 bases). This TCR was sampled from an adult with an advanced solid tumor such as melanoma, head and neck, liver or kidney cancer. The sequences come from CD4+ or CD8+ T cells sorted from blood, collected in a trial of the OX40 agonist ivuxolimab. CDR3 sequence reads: CASSYGGNTEAFF. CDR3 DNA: TGTGCCAGCAGTTACGGGGGGAACACTGAAGCTTTCTTT.